This entry concerns a single TCR beta chain. Its antigen is not known. Stated treatment: oral pan-JAK inhibitor, 5-10 mg twice daily. Obtained from alopecia areata patients were lesional scalp punch biopsies along with peripheral blood. Germline V gene data show CDR1 as DFQATT and CDR2 as SNEGSKA (reference sequence). V was shortened by 4 bases and J by 5 bases, with 7 bases between the two germline ends. The CDR3 extends over 11 amino acids. These data are taken from a study of CD8+ T cells in alopecia areata. Study-wide results and caveats: Many expanded lesional clones persisted in scalp and blood during tofacitinib. Lesional tissue from the scalp (especially in alopecia totalis/universalis) showed higher clonality than normal scalp. With one nonresponder, baseline CD8+ expansion's link to response remains uncertain.

Extraction and reverse transcription of RNA yielded cDNA as the sequencing template. Generated by immunoSEQ multiplex PCR, the TCRdb table keeps only in-frame clones and is missing some. This repertoire shows approximately 220,000 clones, roughly two fifths found once; its top ten account for roughly 0.5%. This material consisted of CD4+ T cells sorted from blood, taken at week 34, from a patient treated with tofacitinib. The chain uses TRBV20-1 and TRBJ2-3; D is unresolved. The sequence was obtained from a human donor with alopecia areata. The CDR3 loop reads CSATIIDTQYF. The CDR3 DNA is TGCAGTGCTACCATCATAGATACGCAGTATTTT.